A selection of T cell receptor beta chains follows, all from one sample in a study of blood T cell repertoires in COVID-19. The repertoire was sequenced with immunoSEQ multiplex PCR; TCRdb's copy has only in-frame clones and lacks some. This table has roughly 500,000 clones, 85% to 90% appearing once. The sequencing sample was made of PBMCs or T cells enriched from blood (not recorded which). Source of these receptors: a woman aged 40-49 years who had recovered from COVID-19. The CDR3 runs from the conserved cysteine through the conserved F or W. The D gene is left open where the match is weak. Clone size is shown for a subset of rows, as once, few, many or a class of expanded clone.

v_gene	j_gene	d_gene	abundance	CDR3aa	CDR3nt
TRBV11-2	TRBJ2-1	TRBD2	few	CASSLDLVAGEFF	TGTGCCAGCAGCTTAGATTTGGTAGCGGGAGAGTTCTTC
TRBV5-1	TRBJ2-1	.	.	CASSIIGAGRPGNEQFF	TGCGCCAGCAGCATTATTGGGGCAGGGCGCCCCGGCAATGAGCAGTTCTTC
TRBV6-5	TRBJ1-1	TRBD1	.	CASSPTGSETEAFF	TGTGCCAGCAGTCCGACAGGGTCAGAGACTGAAGCTTTCTTT
TRBV6-5	TRBJ1-1	.	once	CASRLGELAQAFF	TGTGCTTCGAGGTTGGGTGAATTAGCCCAAGCTTTCTTT
TRBV7-9	TRBJ1-6	.	.	CASSLDYNSPLHF	TGTGCCAGCAGCTTGGACTACAATTCACCCCTCCACTTT
TRBV5-4	TRBJ2-3	TRBD2	.	CASSLTSATDTQYF	TGTGCCAGCAGCTTGACTAGCGCGACAGATACGCAGTATTTT
TRBV5-1	TRBJ2-7	TRBD2	.	CASSFGWGGGFYEQYF	TGCGCCAGCAGCTTCGGGTGGGGCGGGGGATTCTACGAGCAGTACTTC
TRBV11-3	TRBJ2-7	TRBD2	.	CASSPGLAGPYEQYF	TGTGCCAGCAGTCCCGGACTAGCGGGTCCGTACGAGCAGTACTTC
TRBV5-1	TRBJ2-5	TRBD1	.	CASSLDRAWEYF	TGCGCCAGCAGCCTGGACAGGGCGTGGGAGTACTTC
TRBV6-2/TRBV6-3	TRBJ2-7	TRBD2	.	CASSYGGSGYEQYF	TGTGCCAGCAGTTACGGCGGGAGTGGCTACGAGCAGTACTTC
TRBV6-5	TRBJ2-7	.	few	CASSYARAADEQYF	TGTGCCAGCAGTTACGCCAGGGCTGCCGACGAGCAGTACTTC
TRBV4-3	TRBJ1-2	.	.	CASSQGGGGYTF	TGCGCCAGCAGCCAAGGAGGGGGAGGCTACACCTTC
TRBV11-3	TRBJ2-1	.	.	CASSLDLPGSSYNEQFF	TGTGCCAGCAGCTTAGACCTACCAGGGTCCTCCTACAATGAGCAGTTCTTC